This TCR beta chain derives from a study of Tregs in tolerant kidney transplant recipients. Study in general: After 6 to 7 days with irradiated graft donor PBMCs, CFSE-labeled recipient PBMCs were FACS-sorted.

General study findings and limits: The most relevant donor-specific Treg TCRbeta repertoire apparently came from expansion with activated donor B cells. This study did not directly address biological reproducibility.

The V and J ends lost 0 bases and 3 bases respectively, with 8 bases between them. The CDR3 runs to 14 residues. CDR1 SGHTA and CDR2 FQGTGA come from the germline V gene. Sequencing was performed with immunoSEQ multiplex PCR; in TCRdb, only in-frame clones are kept and a portion is missing. The sample consists of about 8,600 clones, 45% to 50% of them appearing once. Comments on this clone: The antigen remains undetermined.

Sequencing was done on a sample of CD4+ T cells from blood cultured with allogeneic cells. This rearrangement joins TRBV7-3 to TRBJ1-1; unclear D gene. The origin of this receptor is a human donor in good health. The CDR3 DNA follows: TGTGCCAGCAGCTTAACGGGCGCGGACACTGAAGCTTTCTTT. This codes for CASSLTGADTEAFF.